This passage covers 21 T cell receptor beta chains from one sample sequenced in a study of vaccination effects on CD4 cells after COVID-19. These receptors have no identified antigens. TCRdb keeps only in-frame clones here, not all; method: immunoSEQ multiplex PCR. Of about 57,000 clones in the sample, nearly 80% were seen once. Isolating CD4+ T cells followed 9 to 10 days of culture. It was two doses of either the BNT162b2 or mRNA-1273 vaccine that participants received. The sample here was CD4+ T cells from PBMCs cultured without peptide, taken after COVID-19 vaccination. The receptors were sampled from a human donor who received a COVID-19 vaccine.

This clone was picked up one time. The chain joins TRBV9 to TRBJ2-5; 7 nucleotides match TRBD2. CDR1 and CDR2 (germline): SGDLS, YYNGEE. The CDR3 has 13 residues. After removal of 3 bases from V and 8 bases from J, the junction contained 7 bases not matched to a gene. The CDR3 here is CASSGAGEGTQYF. Here the CDR3 DNA reads TGTGCCAGCAGCGGGGCCGGGGAGGGTACCCAGTACTTC. Combining the CDR3 with reference TRBV9 and TRBJ2-5 gives the whole variable domain DSGVTQTPKHLITATGQRVTLRCSPRSGDLSVYWYQQSLDQGLQFLIQYYNGEERAKGNILERFSAQQFPDLHSELNLSSLELGDSALYFCASSGAGEGTQYFGPGTRLLVL.

This chain uses TRBV28 with TRBJ2-3; the match to TRBD2 covers 9 bases. CDR1 is MDHEN, CDR2 SYDVKM, per germline. The V gene end was trimmed by 2 bases and the J gene end by 2 bases; junction bases not matched to a gene: 2. This CDR3 spans 15 amino acids. The CDR3 loop is CASSLAGGFTDTQYF. CDR3 coding DNA: TGTGCCAGCAGTTTAGCGGGGGGGTTCACAGATACGCAGTATTTT.

This clone was counted only a few times. The V gene is TRBV3-1 (or the pseudogene TRBV3-2), the J gene TRBJ1-1; D is ambiguous. The CDR3 is 15 residues long. Germline loops: CDR1 LGHDT, CDR2 YNNKEL (reference sequence). Deletions cut 4 bases from V and 1 base from J, with 13 bases between. CDR3 loop: CASSRGPFGNTEAFF. The DNA for the CDR3 is TGTGCCAGCAGCCGGGGTCCCTTTGGGAACACTGAAGCTTTCTTT.

Comments on this clone: Other nucleotide sequences in the sample specify the same CDR3. V usage is TRBV4-1 and J usage is TRBJ2-1, with D tentatively TRBD1 or TRBD2 (5 bases each). The CDR3 has 15 residues. CDR1 MGHRA and CDR2 YSYEKL come from the germline V gene. Trimming removed 0 bases at V and 6 bases at J, with 12 bases between. CDR3 sequence (DNA): TGCGCCAGCAGCCAAGACCCAGGGACCAGCAATGAGCAGTTCTTC. Translated, it gives CASSQDPGTSNEQFF.

V and J are TRBV6-5 and TRBJ2-7, with D hard to call. The CDR3 spans 12 residues. The V gene lost 4 bases and the J gene lost 8 bases, with 12 bases spanning the gap. Germline V lookup: CDR1 MNHEY, CDR2 SVGAGI. Here the CDR3 reads CASSSPAGKQYF. DNA for the CDR3: TGTGCCAGCAGTTCCCCAGCTGGAAAGCAGTACTTC.

The rearrangement uses TRBV10-3 and TRBJ1-5; 7 nucleotides agree with TRBD1. The trim removed 4 bases at V and 6 bases at J, leaving 12 bases unmatched. Germline lookup yields CDR1 ENHRY and CDR2 SYGVKD. This CDR3 is 16 amino acids long. The CDR3 sequence: CAISGTGRGGGQPQHF. Here the CDR3 DNA reads TGTGCCATCAGTGGGACAGGCCGAGGAGGGGGTCAGCCCCAGCATTTT.

The V and J genes are TRBV2 and TRBJ1-2, with a weak D call TRBD1 (5 bases). CDR3 size: 15 residues. V lost 6 bases, J lost 7 bases, and 21 bases lay in between. Germline V gene lookup returns CDR1 SNHLY and CDR2 FYNNEI. The CDR3 DNA sequence: TGTGCCAGCAGCGAACCCACAGGAATTGGCGGTGGCTACACCTTC. Amino acid sequence: CASSEPTGIGGGYTF.

The CDR3 sequence is CASSGGQVKETQYF. CDR3 sequence (DNA): TGCGCCAGCAGCGGAGGACAGGTGAAAGAGACCCAGTACTTC. V gene TRBV5-1 combines with J gene TRBJ2-5, with 7 bases that match TRBD1. The CDR3 totals 14 residues. V lost 4 bases to trimming and J lost 3 bases; unmatched junction nucleotides: 6. The germline CDR1 and CDR2 sequences are SGHRS and YFSETQ. Combining the CDR3 with reference TRBV5-1 and TRBJ2-5 gives the whole variable domain KAGVTQTPRYLIKTRGQQVTLSCSPISGHRSVSWYQQTPGQGLQFLFEYFSETQRNKGNFPGRFSGRQFSNSRSEMNVSTLELGDSALYLCASSGGQVKETQYFGPGTRLLVL.

This clone was counted a few times. This chain links TRBV19 with TRBJ1-1, with 9 bases that match TRBD1. J lost 4 bases, V lost 5 bases, and 8 bases had no gene match. In germline, CDR1 is LNHDA, CDR2 SQIVND (reference sequence). This CDR3 comprises 15 residues. CDR3 in DNA: TGTGCCAGTAGTCCGGAGACAGGGGGGAGCACTGAAGCTTTCTTT. Translating it yields CASSPETGGSTEAFF.

The rearrangement links TRBV4-1 to TRBJ2-1; 8 bases match TRBD2. V lost 1 base and J lost 9; bases outside the gene matches: 5. Germline V CDR1 and CDR2: MGHRA, YSYEKL. The CDR3 sequence is 14 residues long. The CDR3 DNA reads TGCGCCAGCAGCCAAGCGGGGGGGCAAGGTGAGCAGTTCTTC. Translation gives CASSQAGGQGEQFF.

This sequence joins TRBV27 and TRBJ1-4, with 9 bases matching TRBD1. V trimming: 4 bases; J trimming: 11 bases; junction bases outside the gene matches: 14. CDR1 is MNHEY, CDR2 SMNVEV, per germline (reference sequence). The CDR3 consists of 16 residues. The CDR3 spells CASSSNIGTGLGKLFF. For the CDR3, the DNA is TGTGCCAGCAGTTCAAACATCGGGACAGGGTTGGGGAAACTGTTTTTT.

The chain has TRBV7-6 and TRBJ2-3; 12 bases align to TRBD2. The V and J ends lost 1 base and 8 bases, in that order; junction bases with no gene match: 10. This CDR3 has 17 amino acids. Germline CDR1 reads SGHVS; CDR2 reads FNYEAQ. The CDR3 loop reads CASSLEGLAGGSGTQYF. The CDR3 DNA sequence: TGTGCCAGCAGCTTAGAAGGGCTAGCGGGGGGGTCGGGTACGCAGTATTTT.

The chain couples TRBV7-2 to TRBJ2-3; D is uncertain. Per the germline V gene, CDR1 is SGHTA and CDR2 is FQGNSA. CDR3 size: 14 residues. V gave up 5 bases and J gave up 0 bases, with 9 bases separating them. CDR3 bases: TGTGCCAGCAGCCCCAGGATCAGCACAGATACGCAGTATTTT. Translating gives CASSPRISTDTQYF.

The table lists this clone with a count of one. This chain links TRBV11-2 with TRBJ1-1, with D possibly being TRBD1 (6 bases). CDR3 length: 14 residues. Deletions cut 6 bases from V and 5 bases from J, with 16 bases between. Germline CDR1 and CDR2: SGHAT and FQNNGV. DNA of the CDR3: TGTGCCAGCAGAACGTCAACAGGGAGGACTGAAGCTTTCTTT. It translates to CASRTSTGRTEAFF.

V and J are TRBV29-1 and TRBJ2-3; D is undetermined. V lost 4 bases and J lost 5, with 7 bases in between. This CDR3 contains 11 residues. Germline lookup yields CDR1 SQVTM and CDR2 ANQGSEA. CDR3 nucleotide sequence: TGCAGCGTTGCTGAGGAAGATACGCAGTATTTT. It yields the protein CSVAEEDTQYF.

This chain connects TRBV7-9 to TRBJ1-5; 9 bases align to TRBD1. Germline CDR1 SEHNR, CDR2 FQNEAQ (reference sequence). The length of the CDR3 is 15 residues. V trimming: 3 bases; J trimming: 5 bases; junction bases outside the gene matches: 5. CDR3 sequence reads: CASSFAGQGDQPQHF. Here the CDR3 DNA reads TGTGCCAGCAGCTTTGCGGGACAGGGTGATCAGCCCCAGCATTTT.

The V call is TRBV2, the J call TRBJ2-1; D is ambiguous. The V and J ends lost 1 base and 7 bases respectively, with 8 bases between them. CDR1 is SNHLY, CDR2 FYNNEI, per germline. This CDR3 contains 13 residues. CDR3 in amino acids: CASSEVWGNEQFF. The CDR3 region has the DNA TGTGCCAGCAGTGAAGTTTGGGGAAATGAGCAGTTCTTC.

Worth noting for this clone: The junction does not match germline at one end; this may be a read error. This chain connects TRBV15 to TRBJ1-6; D call uncertain. Germline assignment: CDR1 LNHNV and CDR2 YYDKDF (reference sequence). The CDR3 is made up of 13 amino acids. This chain's CDR3 is CATSVSTTSALHF. DNA of the CDR3: TGTGCCACCAGCGTGTCGACTACTTCAGCCCTCCACTTT. The full variable domain, in which reference TRBV15 and TRBJ1-6 provide the parts outside the CDR3, is DAMVIQNPRYQVTQFGKPVTLSCSQTLNHNVMYWYQQKSSQAPKLLFHYYDKDFNNEADTPDNFQSRRPNTSFCFLDIRSPGLGDTAMYLCATSVSTTSALHFGNGTRLTVT.

This chain links TRBV4-2 with TRBJ1-4; D gene unclear. Between the trimmed V and J ends, which lost 0 bases and 10 bases, there was a span of 9 bases. Germline-derived CDR1 and CDR2 are LGHNA and YNFKEQ. The CDR3 consists of 13 residues. This CDR3 is CASSQESSRKLFF. CDR3 bases: TGTGCCAGCAGCCAAGAATCGAGTCGAAAACTGTTTTTT.

This clone was found a few times. The chain has TRBV5-1 and TRBJ1-6; 7 bases line up with TRBD1. The J segment lost 7 bases and the V segment lost 6 bases, leaving 7 bases of the junction unmatched. Germline V gives CDR1 SGHRS, CDR2 YFSETQ. CDR3 length: 14 amino acids. Written as DNA, the CDR3 is TGCGCCAGCAATTCCGGGACAGACAATTCACCCCTCCACTTT. Translated, it gives CASNSGTDNSPLHF. The full variable domain, its missing parts supplied by reference TRBV5-1 and TRBJ1-6, is KAGVTQTPRYLIKTRGQQVTLSCSPISGHRSVSWYQQTPGQGLQFLFEYFSETQRNKGNFPGRFSGRQFSNSRSEMNVSTLELGDSALYLCASNSGTDNSPLHFGNGTRLTVT.

The V and J genes are TRBV10-3 and TRBJ1-1; the D is unclear. Looked up from germline, CDR1 is ENHRY and CDR2 is SYGVKD. Trimming took 9 bases from V and 0 from J, leaving 11 bases between them. The CDR3 is made up of 13 amino acids. The CDR3 bases are TGTGCCATTTCTGACGGTCTGAACACTGAAGCTTTCTTT. It specifies CAISDGLNTEAFF.